This T cell receptor beta chain was documented in a study of blood T cell repertoires in COVID-19. Study overall: Acute and convalescent COVID-19 samples came from the United States, Italy and Spain.

The assay was immunoSEQ multiplex PCR, and TCRdb's table has in-frame clones only and misses some. The sample carries over 200,000 clones, around 86% recorded once. The CDR3 runs to 13 residues. V trimming: 6 bases; J trimming: 8 bases; junction bases outside the gene matches: 9. Germline lookup yields CDR1 MDHEN and CDR2 SYDVKM. This receptor was obtained from a human donor in a cohort sampled during active COVID-19. The genes are TRBV28 and TRBJ1-2; 7 bases map to TRBD1. The sequencing input was peripheral blood. The CDR3 DNA reads TGTGCCAGCAGCCCGTCCGACAGGGTAGGCTACACCTTC. This codes for CASSPSDRVGYTF.